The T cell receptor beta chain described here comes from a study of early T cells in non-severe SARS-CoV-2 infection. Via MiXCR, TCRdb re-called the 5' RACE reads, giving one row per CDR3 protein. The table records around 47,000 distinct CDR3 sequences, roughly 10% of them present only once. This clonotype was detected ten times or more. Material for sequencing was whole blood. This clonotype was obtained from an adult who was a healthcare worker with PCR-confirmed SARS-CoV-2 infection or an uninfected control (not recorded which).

This chain's CDR3 is CSVLTGTGGPGGYTF. The CDR3 DNA is TGCAGCGTTCTTACCGGGACAGGGGGCCCAGGTGGCTACACCTTC. The chain uses TRBV29-1 and TRBJ1-2; 12 bases map to TRBD1. The CDR3 extends over 15 amino acids. V was clipped by 5 bases and J by 7 bases; unmatched bases: 11. Looked up from germline, CDR1 is SQVTM and CDR2 is ANQGSEA.